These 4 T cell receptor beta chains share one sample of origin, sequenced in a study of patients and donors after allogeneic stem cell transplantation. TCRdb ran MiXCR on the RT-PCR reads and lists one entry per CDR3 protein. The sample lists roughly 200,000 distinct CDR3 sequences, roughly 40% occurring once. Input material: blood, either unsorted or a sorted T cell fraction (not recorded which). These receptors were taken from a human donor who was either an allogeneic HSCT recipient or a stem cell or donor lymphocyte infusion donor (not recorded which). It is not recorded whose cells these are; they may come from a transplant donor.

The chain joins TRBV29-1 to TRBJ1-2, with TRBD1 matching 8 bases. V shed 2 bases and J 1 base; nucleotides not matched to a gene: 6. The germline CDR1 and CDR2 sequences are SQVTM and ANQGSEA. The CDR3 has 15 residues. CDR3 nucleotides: TGCAGCGTTGAATCATGGACAGGGATTAACTATGGCTACACCTTC. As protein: CSVESWTGINYGYTF.

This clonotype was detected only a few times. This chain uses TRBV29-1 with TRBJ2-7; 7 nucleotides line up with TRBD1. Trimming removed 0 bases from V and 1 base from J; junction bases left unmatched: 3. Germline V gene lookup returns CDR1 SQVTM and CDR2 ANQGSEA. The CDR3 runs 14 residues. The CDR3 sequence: CSVEDPGQSYEQYF. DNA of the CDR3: TGCAGCGTTGAAGATCCGGGACAGTCCTACGAGCAGTACTTC.

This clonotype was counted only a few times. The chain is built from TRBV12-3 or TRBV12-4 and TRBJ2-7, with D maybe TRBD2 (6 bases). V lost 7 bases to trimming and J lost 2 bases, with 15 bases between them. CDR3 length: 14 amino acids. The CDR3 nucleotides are TGTGCCAGCAACCCAGCGGGCGGTACCTACGAGCAGTACTTC. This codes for CASNPAGGTYEQYF.

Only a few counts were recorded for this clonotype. CDR3 DNA sequence: TGTGCCAGCAGTGGCTTTACCGGGACTAACTATGGCTACACCTTC. Its protein product is CASSGFTGTNYGYTF. This chain joins TRBV2 and TRBJ1-2; D remains unclear. Germline V lookup: CDR1 SNHLY, CDR2 FYNNEI. The CDR3 totals 15 residues. The germline V and J ends were trimmed by 4 bases and 0 bases, with 12 bases remaining between them. The variable domain in full, with the rest retrieved from reference TRBV2 and TRBJ1-2, is EPEVTQTPSHQVTQMGQEVILRCVPISNHLYFYWYRQILGQKVEFLVSFYNNEISEKSEIFDDQFSVERPDGSNFTLKIRSTKLEDSAMYFCASSGFTGTNYGYTFGSGTRLTVV.